This T cell receptor (beta chain) came from a study of T-cell memory formation after mild COVID-19. Overall study context: Clusters were largely donor specific. Study-wide points: Clones contracting across day 15 to 85 had a balanced CD4/CD8 profile; later expanding clones leaned CD4+. That cross-reactive memory joined was suggested by some responding clones appearing in pre-infection memory.

About this clonotype itself: Its antigen remains unknown.

cDNA libraries for TCR alpha and TCR beta, carrying sample barcodes and UMIs, came from 5'RACE with constant-segment primers. Using its own MiXCR run on the 5' RACE reads, TCRdb lists one record per CDR3 protein. The profile covers fewer than 150,000 distinct CDR3 sequences, with about 6.5% appearing a single time and 2.2% taken by the ten largest. Germline CDR1 is SGHRS and CDR2 is YFSETQ. The CDR3 runs to 14 residues. Trimming cost V 4 bases and J 4 bases; bases outside gene matches: 6. The source material was PBMCs or a T cell subset sorted from them (not recorded which). V and J are TRBV5-1 and TRBJ1-1, with 8 bases matching TRBD1. The receptor comes from an adult woman who had mild COVID-19 (a few samples of this study predate the infection). Cell type and time point are not known. CDR3 loop: CASSIQGVGTEAFF. CDR3 sequence (DNA): TGCGCCAGCAGCATACAGGGGGTAGGCACTGAAGCTTTCTTT.